One and the same sample provided the 5 T cell receptor beta chains below, sequenced in a study of blood T cell repertoires in COVID-19. Sequencing was performed with immunoSEQ multiplex PCR; in TCRdb, only in-frame clones are kept and a portion is missing. The sample carries some 350,000 clones, 90% recorded once. The sequenced sample consisted of peripheral blood. The receptors derive from a man between 18 and 35 years old with active or convalescent COVID-19.

The chain couples TRBV6-5 to TRBJ2-7; 11 nucleotides align to TRBD1. J was trimmed by 3 bases and V by 8 bases; bases with no gene match: 6. Germline loops: CDR1 MNHEY, CDR2 SVGAGI. This CDR3 has 14 amino acids. DNA of the CDR3: TGTGCCAGCGGAAGGGACAGGGGGTTCTACGAGCAGTACTTC. This encodes CASGRDRGFYEQYF.

CDR3 in DNA: TGTGCCAGCAGCCCTAGGACTAGCGGGAGAGAAATGTTCTTC. This gives the protein CASSPRTSGREMFF. The chain links TRBV5-4 to TRBJ2-1; the match to TRBD2 covers 13 bases. CDR3 length equals 14 residues. With 4 bases clipped from V and 15 bases from J, the junction kept 10 bases outside the gene matches. CDR1 SGHNT and CDR2 YYREEE come from the germline V gene (reference sequence).

The J gene is TRBJ1-2, the V gene TRBV27, with 8 positions matching TRBD1. This CDR3 has 13 amino acids. CDR1 and CDR2 from the germline V gene are MNHEY and SMNVEV (reference sequence). With V trimmed by 6 bases and J by 8 bases, 8 bases remained unmatched. The CDR3 coding sequence is TGTGCCAGCAGATCCGCCGGGACAGGCGGCTACACCTTC. This codes for CASRSAGTGGYTF.

The chain uses TRBV24-1 and TRBJ2-2, with a tentative D call TRBD1 (6 bases). The CDR3 consists of 15 residues. Germline lookup yields CDR1 KGHDR and CDR2 SFDVKD. Trimming removed 7 bases from V and 2 bases from J, with 13 bases in between. This CDR3 is CATRGTYLNTGELFF. The CDR3 nucleotides are TGTGCCACCAGGGGGACATACCTAAACACCGGGGAGCTGTTTTTT.

The V call is TRBV2, the J call TRBJ1-3, with unresolved D. The CDR3 is 13 residues long. Per germline, CDR1 SNHLY and CDR2 FYNNEI. V shed 7 bases and J shed 0 bases, with 7 bases lying between them. In nucleotides, the CDR3 is TGTGCCAGCACAACCAGCTCTGGAAACACCATATATTTT. Translating it yields CASTTSSGNTIYF.